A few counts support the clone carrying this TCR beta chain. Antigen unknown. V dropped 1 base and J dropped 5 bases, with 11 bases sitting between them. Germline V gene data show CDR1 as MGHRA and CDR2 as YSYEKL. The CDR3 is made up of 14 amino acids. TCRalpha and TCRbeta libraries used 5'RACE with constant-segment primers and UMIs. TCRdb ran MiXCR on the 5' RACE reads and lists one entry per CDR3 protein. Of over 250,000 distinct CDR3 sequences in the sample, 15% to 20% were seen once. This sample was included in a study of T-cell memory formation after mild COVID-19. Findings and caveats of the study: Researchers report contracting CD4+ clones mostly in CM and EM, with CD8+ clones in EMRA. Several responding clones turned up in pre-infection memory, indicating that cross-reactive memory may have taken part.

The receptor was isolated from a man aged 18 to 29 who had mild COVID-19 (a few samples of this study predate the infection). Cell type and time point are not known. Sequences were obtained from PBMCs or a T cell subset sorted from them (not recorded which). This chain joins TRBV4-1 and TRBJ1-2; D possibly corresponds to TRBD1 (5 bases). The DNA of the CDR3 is TGCGCCAGCAGCCAAGGCCGGGGGGGTTATGGCTACACCTTC. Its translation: CASSQGRGGYGYTF.